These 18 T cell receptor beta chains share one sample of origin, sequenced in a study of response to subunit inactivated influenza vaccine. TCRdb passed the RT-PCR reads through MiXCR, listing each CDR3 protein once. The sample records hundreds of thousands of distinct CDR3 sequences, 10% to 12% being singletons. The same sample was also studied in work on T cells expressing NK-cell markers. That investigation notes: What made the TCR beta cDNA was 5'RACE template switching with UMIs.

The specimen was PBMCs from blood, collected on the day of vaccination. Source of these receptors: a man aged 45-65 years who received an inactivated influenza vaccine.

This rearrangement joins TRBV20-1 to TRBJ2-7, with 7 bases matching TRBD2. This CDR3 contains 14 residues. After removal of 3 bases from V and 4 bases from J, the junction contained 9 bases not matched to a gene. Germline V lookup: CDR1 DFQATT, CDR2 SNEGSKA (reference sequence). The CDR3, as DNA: TGCAGTGCTAGGTACCGGGACTACTCTTACGAGCAGTACTTC. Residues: CSARYRDYSYEQYF.

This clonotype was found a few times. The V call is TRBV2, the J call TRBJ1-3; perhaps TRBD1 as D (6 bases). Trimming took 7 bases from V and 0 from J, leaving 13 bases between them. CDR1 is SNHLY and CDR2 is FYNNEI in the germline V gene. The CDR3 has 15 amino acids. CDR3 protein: CASTDRTSSGNTIYF. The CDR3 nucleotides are TGTGCCAGCACCGACAGGACCTCCTCTGGAAACACCATATATTTT.

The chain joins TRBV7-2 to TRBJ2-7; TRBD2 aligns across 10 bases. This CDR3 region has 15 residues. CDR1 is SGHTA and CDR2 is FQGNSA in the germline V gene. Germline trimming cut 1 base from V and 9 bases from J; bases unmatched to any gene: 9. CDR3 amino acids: CASSLDLAGVVGQYF. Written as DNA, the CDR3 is TGTGCCAGCAGCTTAGATCTAGCGGGAGTGGTAGGGCAGTACTTC. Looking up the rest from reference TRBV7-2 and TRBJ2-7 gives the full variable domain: GAGVSQSPSNKVTEKGKDVELRCDPISGHTALYWYRQSLGQGLEFLIYFQGNSAPDKSGLPSDRFSAERTGGSVSTLTIQRTQQEDSAVYLCASSLDLAGVVGQYFGPGTRLTVT.

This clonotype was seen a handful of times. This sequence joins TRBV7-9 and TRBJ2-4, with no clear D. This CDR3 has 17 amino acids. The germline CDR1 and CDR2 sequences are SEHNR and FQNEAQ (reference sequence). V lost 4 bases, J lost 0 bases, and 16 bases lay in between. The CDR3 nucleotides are TGTGCCAGCAGCTCCCCGGCATGGGCGATAGCCAAAAACATTCAGTACTTC. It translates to CASSSPAWAIAKNIQYF.

CDR3 region: CASRTGPRASLYEQYF. CDR3 nucleotide sequence: TGTGCCAGCCGGACAGGGCCCCGGGCCTCCCTATACGAGCAGTACTTC. V usage is TRBV6-1 and J usage is TRBJ2-7; TRBD1 agrees at 8 bases. The ends lost 8 bases at V and 4 bases at J; junction bases unmatched: 16. In germline, CDR1 is MNHNS, CDR2 SASEGT. The CDR3 spans 16 residues.

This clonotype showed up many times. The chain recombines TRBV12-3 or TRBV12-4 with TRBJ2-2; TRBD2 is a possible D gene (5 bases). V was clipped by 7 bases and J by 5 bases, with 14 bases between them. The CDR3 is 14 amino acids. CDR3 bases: TGTGCCAGCACCCTTGGGAGCGCAACCGGGGAGCTGTTTTTT. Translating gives CASTLGSATGELFF.

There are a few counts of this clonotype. The CDR3 reads CASSLDSSKVDEQYF. In DNA, the CDR3 is TGCGCCAGCAGCTTGGACAGCTCCAAGGTCGACGAGCAGTACTTC. The V call is TRBV5-1, the J call TRBJ2-7; no clear D. CDR1 and CDR2 from the germline V gene are SGHRS and YFSETQ. The CDR3 contains 15 residues. The germline V and J ends were trimmed by 0 bases and 5 bases, with 15 bases remaining between them. The whole variable domain, filled in from reference TRBV5-1 and TRBJ2-7, reads KAGVTQTPRYLIKTRGQQVTLSCSPISGHRSVSWYQQTPGQGLQFLFEYFSETQRNKGNFPGRFSGRQFSNSRSEMNVSTLELGDSALYLCASSLDSSKVDEQYFGPGTRLTVT.

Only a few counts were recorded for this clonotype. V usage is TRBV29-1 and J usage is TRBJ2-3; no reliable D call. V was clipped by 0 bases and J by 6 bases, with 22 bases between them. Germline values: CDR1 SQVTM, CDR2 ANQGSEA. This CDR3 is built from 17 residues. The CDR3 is CSVEDRFRFQTPDTQYF. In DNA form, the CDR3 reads TGCAGCGTTGAAGATCGGTTCCGGTTCCAAACGCCTGATACGCAGTATTTT.

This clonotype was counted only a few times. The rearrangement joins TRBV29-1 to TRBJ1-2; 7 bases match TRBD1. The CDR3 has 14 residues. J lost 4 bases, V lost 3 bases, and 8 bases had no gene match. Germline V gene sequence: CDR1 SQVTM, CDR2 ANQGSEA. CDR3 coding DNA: TGCAGCGTTGACGGAGGCAGGGGGGGCTATGGCTACACCTTC. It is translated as CSVDGGRGGYGYTF.

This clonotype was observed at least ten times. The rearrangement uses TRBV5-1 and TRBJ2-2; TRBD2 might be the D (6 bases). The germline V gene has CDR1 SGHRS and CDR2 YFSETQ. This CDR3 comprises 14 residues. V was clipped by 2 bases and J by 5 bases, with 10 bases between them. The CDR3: CASSFGGTTGELFF. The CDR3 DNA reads TGCGCCAGCAGCTTCGGGGGTACAACCGGGGAGCTGTTTTTT. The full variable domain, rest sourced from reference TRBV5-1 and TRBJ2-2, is KAGVTQTPRYLIKTRGQQVTLSCSPISGHRSVSWYQQTPGQGLQFLFEYFSETQRNKGNFPGRFSGRQFSNSRSEMNVSTLELGDSALYLCASSFGGTTGELFFGEGSRLTVL.

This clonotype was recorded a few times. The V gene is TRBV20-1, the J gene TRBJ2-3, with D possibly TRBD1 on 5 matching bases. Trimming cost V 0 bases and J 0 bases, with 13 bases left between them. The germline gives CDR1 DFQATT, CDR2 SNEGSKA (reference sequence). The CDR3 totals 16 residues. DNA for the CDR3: TGCAGTGCTAGAGACAGGGCGCCTTCTAGCACAGATACGCAGTATTTT. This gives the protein CSARDRAPSSTDTQYF.

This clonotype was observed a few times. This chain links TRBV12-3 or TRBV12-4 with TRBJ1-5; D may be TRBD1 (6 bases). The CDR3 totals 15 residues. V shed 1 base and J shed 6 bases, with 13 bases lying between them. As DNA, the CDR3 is TGTGCCAGCAGTTTAGTGGCAGGGGCGGTTCAGCCCCAGCATTTT. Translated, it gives CASSLVAGAVQPQHF.

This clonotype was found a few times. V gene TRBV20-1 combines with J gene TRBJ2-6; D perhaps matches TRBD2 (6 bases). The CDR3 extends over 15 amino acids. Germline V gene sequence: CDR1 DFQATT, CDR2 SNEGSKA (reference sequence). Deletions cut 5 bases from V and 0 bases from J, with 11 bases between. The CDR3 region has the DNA TGCAGTGCTGAAGGGACTTTCTCTGGGGCCAACGTCCTGACTTTC. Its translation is CSAEGTFSGANVLTF.

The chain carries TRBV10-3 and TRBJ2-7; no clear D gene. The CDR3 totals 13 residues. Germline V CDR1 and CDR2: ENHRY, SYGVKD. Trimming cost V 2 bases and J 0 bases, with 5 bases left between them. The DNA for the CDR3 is TGTGCCATCAGTGAGAGTAACTCCTACGAGCAGTACTTC. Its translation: CAISESNSYEQYF.

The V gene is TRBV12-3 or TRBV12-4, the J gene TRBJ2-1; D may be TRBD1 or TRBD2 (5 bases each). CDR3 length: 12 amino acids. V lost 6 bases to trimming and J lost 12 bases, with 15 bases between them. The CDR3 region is CASRRDPGPQFF. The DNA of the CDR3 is TGTGCCAGCAGACGGGACCCCGGACCGCAGTTCTTC.

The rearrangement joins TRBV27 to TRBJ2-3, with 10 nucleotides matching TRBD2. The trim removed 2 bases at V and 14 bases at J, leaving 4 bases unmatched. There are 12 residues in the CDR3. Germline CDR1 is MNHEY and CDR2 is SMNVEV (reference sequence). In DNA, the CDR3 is TGTGCCAGCAGTTTACCAGCGGGGGGGCTGTATTTT. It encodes CASSLPAGGLYF.

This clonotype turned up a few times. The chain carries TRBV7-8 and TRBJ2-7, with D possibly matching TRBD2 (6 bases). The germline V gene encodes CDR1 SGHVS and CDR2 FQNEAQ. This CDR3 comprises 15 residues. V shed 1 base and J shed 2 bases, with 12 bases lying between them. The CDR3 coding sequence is TGTGCCAGCAGCTTAGGGGCGGGGCATACCTACGAGCAGTACTTC. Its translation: CASSLGAGHTYEQYF. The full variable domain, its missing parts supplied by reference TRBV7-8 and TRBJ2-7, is GAGVSQSPRYKVAKRGQDVALRCDPISGHVSLFWYQQALGQGPEFLTYFQNEAQLDKSGLPSDRFFAERPEGSVSTLKIQRTQQEDSAVYLCASSLGAGHTYEQYFGPGTRLTVT.

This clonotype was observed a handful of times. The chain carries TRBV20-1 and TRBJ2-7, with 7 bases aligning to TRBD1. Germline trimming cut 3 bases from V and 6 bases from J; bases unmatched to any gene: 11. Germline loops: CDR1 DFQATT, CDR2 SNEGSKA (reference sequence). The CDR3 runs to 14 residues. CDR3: CSASPGTDEFEQYF. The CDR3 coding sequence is TGCAGTGCTAGTCCCGGGACAGACGAATTCGAGCAGTACTTC.